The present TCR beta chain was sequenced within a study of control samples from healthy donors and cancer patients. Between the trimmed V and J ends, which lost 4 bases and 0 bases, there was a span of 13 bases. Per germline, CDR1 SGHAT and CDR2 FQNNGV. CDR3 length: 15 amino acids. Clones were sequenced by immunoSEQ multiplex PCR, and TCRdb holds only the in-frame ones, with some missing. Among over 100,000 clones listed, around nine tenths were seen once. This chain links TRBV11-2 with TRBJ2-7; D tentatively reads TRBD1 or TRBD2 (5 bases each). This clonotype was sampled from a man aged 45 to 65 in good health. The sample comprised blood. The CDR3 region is CASSSRVGGSYEQYF. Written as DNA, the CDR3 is TGTGCCAGCAGCTCGAGGGTTGGGGGCTCCTACGAGCAGTACTTC.